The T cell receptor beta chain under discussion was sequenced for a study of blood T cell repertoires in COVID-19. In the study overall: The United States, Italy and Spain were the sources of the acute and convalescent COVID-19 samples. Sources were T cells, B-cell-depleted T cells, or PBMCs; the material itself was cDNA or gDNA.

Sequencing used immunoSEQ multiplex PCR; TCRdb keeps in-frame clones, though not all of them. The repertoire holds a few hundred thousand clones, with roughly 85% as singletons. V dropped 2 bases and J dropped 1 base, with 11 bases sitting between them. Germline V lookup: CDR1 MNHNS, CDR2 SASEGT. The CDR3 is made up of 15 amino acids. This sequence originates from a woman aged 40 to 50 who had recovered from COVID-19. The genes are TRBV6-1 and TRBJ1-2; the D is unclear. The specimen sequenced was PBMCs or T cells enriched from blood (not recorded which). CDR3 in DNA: TGTGCCAGCAGTGAACAGTGGCAGGTTAACTATGGCTACACCTTC. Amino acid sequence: CASSEQWQVNYGYTF.